This is a list of T cell receptor beta chains from one sample in a study of T cells in Graves' hyperthyroidism and ophthalmopathy. TCRdb re-analysed the multiplex PCR reads in MiXCR, keeping a single row per CDR3 protein. The data hold about 210,000 distinct CDR3 sequences, with 17% observed a single time. The sample comprised blood. The receptors derive from a man aged 45 to 65 with Graves' hyperthyroidism. CDR3s include the opening cysteine and the closing phenylalanine or tryptophan. The D gene is left open where the match is weak. Clone size is shown for a subset of rows, as once, few, many or a class of expanded clone.

CDR3nt,CDR3aa,j_gene,len,abundance,v_gene,d_gene
TGTGCCAGCAGCGCCGGGGACGCGAGCAATCAGCCCCAGCATTTT,CASSAGDASNQPQHF,TRBJ1-5,15,many,TRBV7-2,.
TGTGCCAGCAGTTTCCCCCGGGACAGGGGGCAAGGCATTCAGTACTTC,CASSFPRDRGQGIQYF,TRBJ2-4,16,many,TRBV28,TRBD1
TGTGCCAGCTCACCAAGCGAGGGACAGCTCTCTGGCTACACCTTC,CASSPSEGQLSGYTF,TRBJ1-2,15,few,TRBV18,TRBD1
TGTGCCAGCAGTTACGCTTTCGACGAGCAGTACTTC,CASSYAFDEQYF,TRBJ2-7,12,many,TRBV6-2/TRBV6-3,.
TGTGCCAGCTCAAACACAGGCCACTTCAATTCACCCCTCCACTTT,CASSNTGHFNSPLHF,TRBJ1-6,15,many,TRBV18,.
TGTGCCTGGAGATGGTTGAGTACGCAGTATTTT,CAWRWLSTQYF,TRBJ2-3,11,many,TRBV30,.
TGTGCCAGCACCCGGACTAGCGTCACCTACGAGCAGTACTTC,CASTRTSVTYEQYF,TRBJ2-7,14,many,TRBV2,TRBD2
TGCGCCAGCAGCGATTACTACGGGATTAGCACAGATACGCAGTATTTT,CASSDYYGISTDTQYF,TRBJ2-3,16,.,TRBV4-1,.
TGTGCCAGCAGCTTAGGTAGCGGGAGCGATACGCAGTATTTT,CASSLGSGSDTQYF,TRBJ2-3,14,many,TRBV7-9,TRBD2
TGTGCCAGCAGTCTGGAGGGCCAGAATTATGGCTACACCTTC,CASSLEGQNYGYTF,TRBJ1-2,14,few,TRBV2,.
TGTGCCAGCTCACCACCTAGCGGGATGGACGATGAGCAGTTCTTC,CASSPPSGMDDEQFF,TRBJ2-1,15,many,TRBV18,TRBD2
TGTGCCAGCAGCTTAGGGGCGTGGGACTATGGCTACACCTTC,CASSLGAWDYGYTF,TRBJ1-2,14,.,TRBV11-2,.
TGCGCCAGCAGCTTGGTCATGGCCTCCTATAATTCACCCCTCCACTTT,CASSLVMASYNSPLHF,TRBJ1-6,16,many,TRBV5-1,.
TGTGCCAGCAGCATCCTGTACGAGCAGTACTTC,CASSILYEQYF,TRBJ2-7,11,few,TRBV3-1,.
TGTGCCACCCAGGGGGCCCCCACTAATGAAAAACTGTTTTTT,CATQGAPTNEKLFF,TRBJ1-4,14,many,TRBV12-3/TRBV12-4,TRBD1
TGTGCCAGCTCGGGACAGGGGGCGTCCAATGAGCAGTTCTTC,CASSGQGASNEQFF,TRBJ2-1,14,many,TRBV6-1,TRBD1
TGTGCCATCAGTGGTCCAGACCAAGAGACCCAGTACTTC,CAISGPDQETQYF,TRBJ2-5,13,many,TRBV10-3,.
TGCAGTGTACCTTCCGGGAGCTCCTACGAGCAGTACTTC,CSVPSGSSYEQYF,TRBJ2-7,13,.,TRBV20-1,.
TGCGCCAGCAGCTTGGGACTAGCGGACTACAATGAGCAGTTCTTC,CASSLGLADYNEQFF,TRBJ2-1,15,many,TRBV5-1,TRBD2
TGCGCCAGCAGCCGGCCCGACTACGCCGGGGAGCTGTTTTTT,CASSRPDYAGELFF,TRBJ2-2,14,.,TRBV4-1,.
TGTGCCAGCAGCCTAACCTTCTCCTACGAGCAGTACTTC,CASSLTFSYEQYF,TRBJ2-7,13,many,TRBV7-2,.
TGTGCCAGCAGCGTCCAGAACGGCTGGGGGGGGCTTGGCTACACCTTC,CASSVQNGWGGLGYTF,TRBJ1-2,16,.,TRBV9,.
TGTGCCAGCAGCCTTGGAGCGGGAGTAGGGACAGATACGCAGTATTTT,CASSLGAGVGTDTQYF,TRBJ2-3,16,.,TRBV7-8,TRBD2
TGCAGTGCCTGGGAGGAAAACGAGCAGTACTTC,CSAWEENEQYF,TRBJ2-7,11,many,TRBV20-1,.
TGCAGCGTTGGACAGGGGCTAGGCACAGATACGCAGTATTTT,CSVGQGLGTDTQYF,TRBJ2-3,14,.,TRBV29-1,TRBD1
TGTGCCTGGAGTGTACCAGGGGTTTCACCCCTCCACTTT,CAWSVPGVSPLHF,TRBJ1-6,13,.,TRBV30,.
TGTGCCTGGAGACGACTAGCGGGAGTTGAGCAGTTCTTC,CAWRRLAGVEQFF,TRBJ2-1,13,many,TRBV30,TRBD2
TGTGCCAGCAGCCCCCGACAGGGGGAAAACACCGGGGAGCTGTTTTTT,CASSPRQGENTGELFF,TRBJ2-2,16,few,TRBV7-9,TRBD1
TGTGCCAGCAGGTTTAGCGGGAGTGATGAGCAGTTCTTC,CASRFSGSDEQFF,TRBJ2-1,13,many,TRBV12-3/TRBV12-4,TRBD2
TGTGCCAGCAACATGGGACTAGCGGGAGGGTCCTACGAGCAGTACTTC,CASNMGLAGGSYEQYF,TRBJ2-7,16,.,TRBV2,TRBD2
TGTGCCAGCTCCGTCGGGGGACCCGAAGCTTTCTTT,CASSVGGPEAFF,TRBJ1-1,12,many,TRBV18,.
TGTGCCTGGAGTGATCCCCCGGCGGGTGGGGGTTACGAGCAGTACTTC,CAWSDPPAGGGYEQYF,TRBJ2-7,16,.,TRBV30,.
TGTGCCAGCAGTTTATGGACAGGGGGAAATTCACCCCTCCACTTT,CASSLWTGGNSPLHF,TRBJ1-6,15,many,TRBV28,TRBD1
TGTGCCAGTCCCCCTAGGACAGGCTTGGTCTGGGGCGAGCAGTACTTC,CASPPRTGLVWGEQYF,TRBJ2-7,16,many,TRBV28,TRBD1
TGCGCCAGCAGCGTCACTAGCGGGGAGACCCAGTACTTC,CASSVTSGETQYF,TRBJ2-5,13,few,TRBV5-1,TRBD2
TGTGCCAGCAGTCACCGGGACAGGGGTGTCGATACGCAGTATTTT,CASSHRDRGVDTQYF,TRBJ2-3,15,.,TRBV5-1,TRBD1
TGCGCCAGCAGCCAAGATTGGGGACAGGGGGCGCTCGGGCAGTACTTC,CASSQDWGQGALGQYF,TRBJ2-7,16,.,TRBV4-1,TRBD1
TGTGCCAGCAGTTACTCTCTATCGGGGGTTATGTTTTTT,CASSYSLSGVMFF,TRBJ2-2,13,few,TRBV6-5,.
TGTGCCAGCAGTTTACGGGGATACAATGAGCAGTTCTTC,CASSLRGYNEQFF,TRBJ2-1,13,many,TRBV6-1,.
TGTGCCAGCAGTTTACGCGCCTCCAATGAGCAGTTCTTC,CASSLRASNEQFF,TRBJ2-1,13,few,TRBV12-3/TRBV12-4,.
TGTGCCAGCAGCTTACAGGAAACCGGGGAGCTGTTTTTT,CASSLQETGELFF,TRBJ2-2,13,many,TRBV11-2,.
TGTGCCAGCAGGGCTGACAGGGTTAATCAGCCCCAGCATTTT,CASRADRVNQPQHF,TRBJ1-5,14,many,TRBV12-3/TRBV12-4,TRBD1
TGTGCCTCCCTAAGGGGGGACGGTAATGAAAAACTGTTTTTT,CASLRGDGNEKLFF,TRBJ1-4,14,many,TRBV30,.
TGTGCCAGCAGCTACCAGCCGGGGACTGAAGCTTTCTTT,CASSYQPGTEAFF,TRBJ1-1,13,few,TRBV7-3,.
TGTGCCAGCAGCTTACAGGAAGGCACTGAAGCTTTCTTT,CASSLQEGTEAFF,TRBJ1-1,13,.,TRBV7-9,.
TGCAGTGCTAGAGATTTTGACGCTAATGCTAACTATGGCTACACCTTC,CSARDFDANANYGYTF,TRBJ1-2,16,many,TRBV20-1,.
TGTGCCAGCAGTGAACGGGAGACAGGGGGTACAGAGGCCCAGTACTTC,CASSERETGGTEAQYF,TRBJ2-5,16,.,TRBV6-1,TRBD1
TGTGCCAGCAGCGTAGGACTACAGGGGGCCGACGAGCAGTACTTC,CASSVGLQGADEQYF,TRBJ2-7,15,few,TRBV9,TRBD1
TGTGCCAGTAGTATCTTCCTTGCGGAGCCGAGTAGCTCCTACGAGCAGTACTTC,CASSIFLAEPSSSYEQYF,TRBJ2-7,18,.,TRBV19,.
TGTGCCAGCAGCTCGACAGGGTTCGGGGAGCTGTTTTTT,CASSSTGFGELFF,TRBJ2-2,13,many,TRBV7-2,TRBD1
TGTGCCAGCAGCTTAGATTATTCTCAGCCCCAGCATTTT,CASSLDYSQPQHF,TRBJ1-5,13,.,TRBV11-2,.
TGTGCCAGCAGTATTACCAATGAGCAGTTCTTC,CASSITNEQFF,TRBJ2-1,11,many,TRBV12-3/TRBV12-4,.
TGTGCCAGCAGTGCGGAAGTTGGTGCAAATCAGCCCCAGCATTTT,CASSAEVGANQPQHF,TRBJ1-5,15,many,TRBV2,.
TGTGCCAGCAGTTTATTTACCCGAAGGAACACTGAAGCTTTCTTT,CASSLFTRRNTEAFF,TRBJ1-1,15,many,TRBV28,.
TGTGCCAGCAGTCCAGGGGATTCTGGAAACACCATATATTTT,CASSPGDSGNTIYF,TRBJ1-3,14,.,TRBV6-2/TRBV6-3,.
TGTGCCAGCACCCTTGGACAGAGCTCCTACGAGCAGTACTTC,CASTLGQSSYEQYF,TRBJ2-7,14,many,TRBV28,.